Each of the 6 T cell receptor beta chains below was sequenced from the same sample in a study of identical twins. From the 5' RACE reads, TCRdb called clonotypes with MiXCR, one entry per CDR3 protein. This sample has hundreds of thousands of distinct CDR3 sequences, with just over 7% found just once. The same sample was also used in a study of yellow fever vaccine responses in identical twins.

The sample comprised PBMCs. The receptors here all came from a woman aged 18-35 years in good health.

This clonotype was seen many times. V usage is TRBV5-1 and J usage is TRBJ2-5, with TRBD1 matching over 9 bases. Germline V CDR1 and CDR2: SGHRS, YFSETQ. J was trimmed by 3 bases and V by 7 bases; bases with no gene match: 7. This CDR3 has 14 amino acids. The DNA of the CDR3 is TGCGCCAGCGGAGACAGGGGGGCTGAAGAGACCCAGTACTTC. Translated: CASGDRGAEETQYF.

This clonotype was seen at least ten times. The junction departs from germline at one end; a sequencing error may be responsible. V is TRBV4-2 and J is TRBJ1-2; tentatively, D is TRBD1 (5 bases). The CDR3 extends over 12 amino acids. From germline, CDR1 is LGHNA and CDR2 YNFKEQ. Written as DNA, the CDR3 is TGTGCCAGCAGCCAAGGGAGGGACGCAGAAAACTTC. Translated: CASSQGRDAENF.

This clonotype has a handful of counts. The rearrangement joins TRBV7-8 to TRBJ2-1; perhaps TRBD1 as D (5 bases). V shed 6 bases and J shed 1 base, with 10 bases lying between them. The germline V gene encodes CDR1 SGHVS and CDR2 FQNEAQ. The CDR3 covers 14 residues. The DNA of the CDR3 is TGTGCCAGCAGGGGGCCTCTGTCCTACAATGAGCAGTTCTTC. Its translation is CASRGPLSYNEQFF.

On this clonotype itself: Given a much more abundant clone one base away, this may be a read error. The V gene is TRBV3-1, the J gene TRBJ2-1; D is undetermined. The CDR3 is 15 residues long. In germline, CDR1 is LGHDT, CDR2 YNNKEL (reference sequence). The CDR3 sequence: CATSQQDGTYNEQFF. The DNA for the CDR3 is TGTGCCACCAGCCAACAAGATGGTACATACAATGAGCAGTTCTTC.

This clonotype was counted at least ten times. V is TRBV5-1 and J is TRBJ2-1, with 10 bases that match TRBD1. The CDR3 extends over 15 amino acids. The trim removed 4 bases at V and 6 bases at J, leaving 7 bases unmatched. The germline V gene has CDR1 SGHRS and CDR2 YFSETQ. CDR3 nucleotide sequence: TGCGCCAGCAGCCTCGGGACAGGGGTTGGCAATGAGCAGTTCTTC. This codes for CASSLGTGVGNEQFF.

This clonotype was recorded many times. DNA of the CDR3: TGCAGTGCTAGACCACCCGGGAGGTACACTGAAGCTTTCTTT. Protein product: CSARPPGRYTEAFF. The chain carries TRBV20-1 and TRBJ1-1; D uncertain. The CDR3 totals 14 residues. Germline V gene lookup returns CDR1 DFQATT and CDR2 SNEGSKA (reference sequence). V gave up 2 bases and J gave up 3 bases, with 13 bases separating them.